The 11 T cell receptor beta chains reported below all come from one sample, sequenced in a study of blood T cell repertoires in COVID-19. Libraries were prepared by immunoSEQ multiplex PCR; TCRdb keeps only in-frame clonotypes and omits some of them. The sample yields about 15,000 clones, approximately 91% seen once. Material: peripheral blood. Receptors were obtained from a woman in her 70s in a cohort sampled during active or convalescent COVID-19.

The chain links TRBV27 to TRBJ2-5; 9 bases are shared with TRBD1. The CDR3 has 15 amino acids. J lost 4 bases, V lost 4 bases, and 7 bases had no gene match. Germline loops: CDR1 MNHEY, CDR2 SMNVEV (reference sequence). CDR3 sequence reads: CASSWSGQGRETQYF. The CDR3 DNA follows: TGTGCCAGCAGTTGGTCCGGACAGGGGCGAGAGACCCAGTACTTC.

The table lists this clone with a few counts. The gene calls are TRBV2 and TRBJ2-3, with a possible D match to TRBD1 (6 bases). Looked up from germline, CDR1 is SNHLY and CDR2 is FYNNEI. V gave up 3 bases and J gave up 9 bases, with 13 bases separating them. The CDR3 totals 13 residues. CDR3 in amino acids: CASSDRGTGTQYF. CDR3 in DNA: TGTGCCAGCAGTGATCGGGGAACAGGGACGCAGTATTTT. Using reference TRBV2 and TRBJ2-3 for the parts outside the CDR3, the full variable domain is EPEVTQTPSHQVTQMGQEVILRCVPISNHLYFYWYRQILGQKVEFLVSFYNNEISEKSEIFDDQFSVERPDGSNFTLKIRSTKLEDSAMYFCASSDRGTGTQYFGPGTRLTVL.

V usage is TRBV11-1 and J usage is TRBJ2-2, with 7 bases lining up with TRBD2. The V gene's germline CDR1 is SGHAT and CDR2 FQDESV (reference sequence). The CDR3 totals 15 residues. The junction had 6 bases not matched to a gene; V was cut back by 5 bases and J by 3 bases. For the CDR3, the DNA is TGTGCCAGCAGCCCCGGGGGAGGGTACACCGGGGAGCTGTTTTTT. Its translation: CASSPGGGYTGELFF.

The CDR3 spells CASSSPRRAPEAFF. CDR3 nucleotide sequence: TGTGCCAGCAGCTCCCCCCGCAGGGCCCCTGAAGCTTTCTTT. The chain couples TRBV11-2 to TRBJ1-1; D perhaps matches TRBD1 (5 bases). The CDR3 spans 14 residues. V lost 4 bases and J 6 bases, leaving 15 bases between the germline ends. CDR1 is SGHAT and CDR2 is FQNNGV in the germline V gene.

This chain connects TRBV14 to TRBJ1-2; no clear D. This CDR3 comprises 15 residues. Germline CDR1 SGHDN, CDR2 FVKESK. V was trimmed by 1 base and J by 8 bases, leaving 17 bases between them. This CDR3 reads CASSQGGQAMGGYTF. CDR3 sequence (DNA): TGTGCCAGCAGCCAAGGCGGGCAGGCCATGGGCGGCTACACCTTC.

The chain has TRBV7-2 and TRBJ2-6; no clear D gene. V was shortened by 1 base and J by 3 bases, with 10 bases between the two germline ends. The germline V gene encodes CDR1 SGHTA and CDR2 FQGNSA. The CDR3 runs 16 residues. As DNA, the CDR3 is TGTGCCAGCAGCTTAGGCCCTTGGAGTGGGGCCAACGTCCTGACTTTC. Translated: CASSLGPWSGANVLTF.

The V call is TRBV7-9, the J call TRBJ1-2; 10 bases map to TRBD1. Germline V gene lookup returns CDR1 SEHNR and CDR2 FQNEAQ (reference sequence). The CDR3 totals 17 residues. V trimming: 6 bases; J trimming: 2 bases; junction bases outside the gene matches: 12. CDR3 residues: CASRPGTSGQGNYGYTF. As DNA, the CDR3 is TGTGCCAGCAGACCCGGGACCTCGGGACAGGGGAACTATGGCTACACCTTC.

This chain joins TRBV19 and TRBJ1-1; D unresolved. The CDR3 extends over 14 amino acids. Germline V gives CDR1 LNHDA, CDR2 SQIVND (reference sequence). V shed 2 bases and J shed 2 bases, with 9 bases lying between them. The CDR3 nucleotides are TGTGCCAGTAGTATACCACGAGATAACACTGAAGCTTTCTTT. Translating gives CASSIPRDNTEAFF.

V and J are TRBV7-2 and TRBJ1-2; tentative D call: TRBD1 (5 bases). The CDR3 length is 18 residues. V was pared by 5 bases and J by 0 bases, with 22 bases between. Germline CDR1 reads SGHTA; CDR2 reads FQGNSA. The CDR3 sequence: CASSPGIGGVLANYGYTF. The CDR3 nucleotides are TGTGCCAGCAGCCCAGGCATAGGAGGGGTTCTAGCTAACTATGGCTACACCTTC.

The CDR3, as DNA: TGTGCCAGCGTCAATGGGACGGGACCCCTCCGGGGGATGAACACTGAAGCTTTCTTT. Protein sequence: CASVNGTGPLRGMNTEAFF. The chain employs TRBV27 and TRBJ1-1, with a possible D match to TRBD1 (5 bases). V lost 8 bases and J 0 bases, leaving 28 bases between the germline ends. The germline gives CDR1 MNHEY, CDR2 SMNVEV (reference sequence). The CDR3 is 19 amino acids.

The rearrangement joins TRBV10-3 to TRBJ2-5; D perhaps matches TRBD1 (5 bases). This CDR3 has 16 residues. Trimming pared 4 bases from V and 3 bases from J, leaving 18 bases between. In germline, CDR1 is ENHRY, CDR2 SYGVKD. The CDR3 sequence is CAISGWERGSKETQYF. The CDR3 DNA follows: TGTGCCATCAGTGGCTGGGAAAGGGGCTCAAAAGAGACCCAGTACTTC.